This TCR beta chain is drawn from a study of blood T cell repertoires in COVID-19. On the study more broadly: The United States, Italy and Spain provided the acute and convalescent COVID-19 samples. PBMCs, B-cell-depleted T cells, or T cells provided the cDNA or gDNA that made up the material.

The Seattle patients, enrolled during active infection, were followed longitudinally. Original handling: By means of reference gene primer amplification, nucleated cell counts were estimated. TCRdb keeps only in-frame clones here, not all; method: immunoSEQ multiplex PCR. The D gene and trimming were derived from the DNA, and the V and J assignments and clone size from that table. This table holds 250,000 to 350,000 clones, around 90% found once. Germline CDR1 reads SGHRS; CDR2 reads YFSETQ. V was pared by 0 bases and J by 7 bases, with 17 bases between. This CDR3 has 15 residues. This rearrangement joins TRBV5-1 to TRBJ2-7, with a tentative D call TRBD2 (6 bases). This TCR came from a woman in her 30s with COVID-19, enrolled during active disease. Sequenced: peripheral blood. The CDR3 is CASSLAGAGVGEQYF. CDR3 DNA: TGCGCCAGCAGCTTGGCGGGAGCTGGGGTGGGGGAGCAGTACTTC.